The source of this T cell receptor beta chain is a study of response to subunit inactivated influenza vaccine (dated by TCRdb to the late 2010s). Some background on the complete study: The study used deep quantitative T cell receptor repertoire profiling to track responses to a trivalent subunit inactivated influenza vaccine. Study-level results and caveats: It was suggested by the authors that each seasonal influenza vaccination may recruit only a limited number of new T cells.

Library creation used RT-PCR. Data came from an Illumina HiSeq 2500. Clones were called with MiXCR by TCRdb after fastp trimmed the public reads at Q25, and only in-frame beta chains were retained. CDR3 protein duplicates are merged, each entry listing the most common genes and DNA. For this sample the table gives hundreds of thousands of distinct CDR3 sequences, of which approximately 13% were detected only once. Around 12% of the sample is held by the ten biggest clonotypes. This clonotype was counted at least ten times. Its antigen target is currently unknown. One base away there is no much larger clone; base qualities are not given. V loses 7 bases, J loses 6 bases, and the germline ends lie 18 bases apart. There are 15 amino acids in the CDR3, from cysteine to phenylalanine inclusive. This entry keeps only the CDR3 DNA: 45 bases, framed from base 1. Interpreted using the paper, the time point label stands for: around 47 days after influenza vaccine administration.

The sequenced sample was PBMCs from blood, obtained 40 to 50 days after vaccination. The chain joins TRBV12-3 or TRBV12-4 to TRBJ2-2; the D segment is perhaps TRBD1 or TRBD2, each sharing 5 matched bases. The TCR sequence derives from a man aged 50-59 years who received an inactivated influenza vaccine. Donor details come from another sample of the same person, matched by shared clones. The CDR3 reads as follows: CASTTGPIKAGELFF. In nucleotides, the sequence is TGTGCCAGCACCACGGGACCGATTAAAGCCGGGGAGCTGTTTTTT.